This T cell receptor beta chain was sequenced during a study of blood T cell repertoires in COVID-19. Overall study: COVID-19 samples, acute and convalescent, were from the United States, Italy and Spain. PBMCs, B-cell-depleted T cells, or T cells were the source of the cDNA or gDNA that made up the material.

Per the study methods: Amplification with reference gene primers provided the estimates of nucleated cell counts. TCRdb's table, derived via immunoSEQ multiplex PCR, lists solely in-frame clones and lacks some. The DNA was the basis for D and trimming; V, J and clone size are from that table. Found here are over 100,000 clones, around 80% of them singletons; the top ten hold about 4.7%. There are 18 residues in the CDR3. The trim removed 3 bases at V and 9 bases at J, leaving 18 bases unmatched. Per germline, CDR1 KGHDR and CDR2 SFDVKD. There are a few counts of this clone. Sequences were obtained from peripheral blood. The TCR sequence derives from a human donor in a cohort sampled during active or convalescent COVID-19. This chain connects TRBV24-1 to TRBJ2-1; TRBD1 matches 8 bases. CDR3 DNA: TGTGCCACCAGTGATGGGGGGTTTACAGGGGGATTTACACTTGAGCAGTTCTTC. Translating it yields CATSDGGFTGGFTLEQFF.